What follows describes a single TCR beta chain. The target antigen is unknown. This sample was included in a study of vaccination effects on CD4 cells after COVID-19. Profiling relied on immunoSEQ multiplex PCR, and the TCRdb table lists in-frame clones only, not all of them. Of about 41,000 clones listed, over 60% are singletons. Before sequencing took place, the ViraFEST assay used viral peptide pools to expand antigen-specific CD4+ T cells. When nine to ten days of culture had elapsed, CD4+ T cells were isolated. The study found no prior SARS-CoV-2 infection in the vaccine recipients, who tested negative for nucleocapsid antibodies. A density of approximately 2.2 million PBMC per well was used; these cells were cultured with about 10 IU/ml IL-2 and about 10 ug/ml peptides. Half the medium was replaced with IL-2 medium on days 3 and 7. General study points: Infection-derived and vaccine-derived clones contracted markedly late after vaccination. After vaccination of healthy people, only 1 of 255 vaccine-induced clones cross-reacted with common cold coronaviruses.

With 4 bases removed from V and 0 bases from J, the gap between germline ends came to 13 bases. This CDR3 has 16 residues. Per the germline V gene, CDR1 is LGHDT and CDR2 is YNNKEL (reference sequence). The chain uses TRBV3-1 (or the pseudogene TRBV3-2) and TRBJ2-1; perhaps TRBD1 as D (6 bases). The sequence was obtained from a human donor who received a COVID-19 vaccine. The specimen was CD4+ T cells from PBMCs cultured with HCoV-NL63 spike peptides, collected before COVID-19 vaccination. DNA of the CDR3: TGTGCCAGCAGCCGACGCCCGGACAGCTCCTACAATGAGCAGTTCTTC. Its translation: CASSRRPDSSYNEQFF.